The TCR beta chain described here comes from a study of blood T cell repertoires in COVID-19. Assay used: immunoSEQ multiplex PCR; TCRdb lists only in-frame clones, some missing. This table holds about 160,000 clones, 80% to 90% found once. Individuals aged roughly 18 to 95 years were recruited from 24 US areas. This CDR3 comprises 20 residues. The germline gives CDR1 LGHNA, CDR2 YNFKEQ. After removal of 6 bases from V and 4 bases from J, the junction contained 25 bases not matched to a gene. This clone was recorded at least ten times. The material sequenced was PBMCs or T cells enriched from blood (not recorded which). The sequence was collected from a woman between 45 and 60 years old in a cohort exposed to, infected with or recovered from COVID-19 (not recorded which). This chain joins TRBV4-2 and TRBJ2-5; TRBD1 matches 8 bases. CDR3 nucleotide sequence: TGTGCCAGCAGTCCGGTCGGCCGACCGACAGGGGTGGTAGGAGGAGAGACCCAGTACTTC. Translated, it gives CASSPVGRPTGVVGGETQYF.